This paragraph covers one T cell receptor (beta chain) sequence. Its antigen remains unknown. Positively selected for CCR7, the CD45RO-negative cells used as naive CD8 cells excluded terminally differentiated effector memory CD45RA+ cells. The data belong to a study of shared clonotypes between healthy human individuals. The method was immunoSEQ multiplex PCR; TCRdb's version includes in-frame clones alone and lacks a portion of them. The sample has some 2.1 million clones; about 95% are singletons. Germline V gene lookup returns CDR1 KGHSH and CDR2 LQKENI. J gave up 1 base and V 3 bases, and 3 bases lay outside the gene matches. This CDR3 spans 15 amino acids. Notes on the study in general: Only blood was sampled, and tissue TCR repertoires likely differ from blood ones. Rarefaction curves obtained for sorted subsets showed sequencing incomplete despite large depth. The expectation was that sequencing depth would affect clonotype sharing among donors.

The gene calls are TRBV18 and TRBJ2-1; 7 positions match TRBD1. The source material was naive CD8+ T cells sorted from blood. The receptor was isolated from a man between 18 and 35 years old in good health. As DNA, the CDR3 is TGTGCCAGCTCACCCCCGGGACAGTCCTACAATGAGCAGTTCTTC. Translated, it gives CASSPPGQSYNEQFF.